The text below deals with one T cell receptor (beta chain). Its target is unknown. This entry comes from a study of cytomegalovirus exposure and HLA in healthy donors. Regarding the study as a whole: Productive rates of about 87% or about 30% were seen for most TCR beta V segments in an earlier analysis. Researchers reported in a later analysis that a missense DCLRE1C variant was tied to TCR beta V- and J-gene trimming.

This CDR3 has 15 amino acids. Looked up from germline, CDR1 is GTSNPN and CDR2 is SVGIG (reference sequence). V lost 6 bases, J lost 5 bases, and 8 bases stayed unmatched. The PCR employed 60 Vbeta primers together with 13 Jbeta primers. Assay used: immunoSEQ multiplex PCR; TCRdb lists only in-frame clones, some missing. The table records some 130,000 clones, around 77% of them present only once. The material sequenced was PBMCs. This clonotype originated in a woman aged 60-70 years in good health and CMV-seronegative. This chain uses TRBV30 with TRBJ1-6, with TRBD1 matching 9 bases. The CDR3 is CACPGQGQNNSPLHF. As DNA, the CDR3 is TGTGCCTGTCCGGGACAGGGCCAGAATAATTCACCCCTCCACTTT. Full variable domain (missing parts from reference TRBV30 and TRBJ1-6): SQTIHQWPATLVQPVGSPLSLECTVEGTSNPNLYWYRQAAGRGLQLLFYSVGIGQISSEVPQNLSASRPQDRQFILSSKKLLLSDSGFYLCACPGQGQNNSPLHFGNGTRLTVT.